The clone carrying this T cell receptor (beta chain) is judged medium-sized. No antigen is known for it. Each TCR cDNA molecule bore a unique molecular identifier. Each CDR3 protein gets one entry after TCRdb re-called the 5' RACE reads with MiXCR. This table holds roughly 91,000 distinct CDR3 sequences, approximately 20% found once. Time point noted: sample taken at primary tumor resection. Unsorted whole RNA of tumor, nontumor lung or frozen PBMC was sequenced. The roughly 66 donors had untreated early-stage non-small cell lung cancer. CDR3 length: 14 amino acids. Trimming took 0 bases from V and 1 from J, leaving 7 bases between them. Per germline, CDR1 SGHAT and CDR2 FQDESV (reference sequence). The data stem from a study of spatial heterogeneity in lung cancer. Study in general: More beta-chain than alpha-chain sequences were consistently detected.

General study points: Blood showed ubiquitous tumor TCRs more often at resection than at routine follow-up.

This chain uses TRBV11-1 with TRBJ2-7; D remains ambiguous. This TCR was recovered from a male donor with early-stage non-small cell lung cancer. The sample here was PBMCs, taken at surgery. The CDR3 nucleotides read TGTGCCAGCAGCTTAGCAGGTTCTTCCTACGAGCAGTACTTC. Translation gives CASSLAGSSYEQYF.